These 7 T cell receptor beta chains share one sample of origin, sequenced in a study of lung T cells in sarcoidosis with Löfgren's syndrome. TCRdb processed the reads anew with MiXCR; each CDR3 protein has one entry. The table has fewer than 80,000 distinct CDR3 sequences, less than 25% seen once; the top ten hold over 2%. Sample: CD4+ T cells from PBMCs. The receptor source for this set is a human donor with sarcoidosis (Löfgren's syndrome or another form), or a control subject (not recorded which).

This clonotype was seen repeatedly, ten times or more. V and J are TRBV4-3 and TRBJ2-1, with D perhaps matching TRBD2 (6 bases). Per germline, CDR1 LGHNA and CDR2 YSLEER. The V end lost 0 bases, the J end lost 8 bases, and 17 bases lay between the germline ends. The CDR3 contains 16 residues. The CDR3 region has the DNA TGCGCCAGCAGCCAAGAAGGTACTAGCTCCCGCCATGAGCAGTTCTTC. As protein: CASSQEGTSSRHEQFF.

In this sample, this clonotype turned up a few times. Here the CDR3 DNA reads TGTGCCAGCTCACAACGGACAGGGCGGATGACCTACGAGCAGTACTTC. Its translation is CASSQRTGRMTYEQYF. The V and J genes are TRBV18 and TRBJ2-7; 8 nucleotides align to TRBD1. The CDR3 has 16 amino acids. Germline CDR1 and CDR2: KGHSH and LQKENI. Trimming cost V 4 bases and J 2 bases; bases outside gene matches: 10.

The CDR3 is CASSLVMPGEQYV. The CDR3 DNA sequence: TGTGCCAGCAGCTTAGTAATGCCAGGGGAGCAGTACGTC. The genes are TRBV11-2 and TRBJ2-7; possible D gene TRBD1, 5 bases. The CDR3 contains 13 residues. Germline CDR1 reads SGHAT; CDR2 reads FQNNGV. Trimming left V 1 base short and J 7 bases short, with 11 bases between.

The gene calls are TRBV12-3 or TRBV12-4 and TRBJ1-2; perhaps TRBD1 as D (6 bases). The germline V and J ends were trimmed by 6 bases and 2 bases, with 16 bases remaining between them. This CDR3 is built from 15 residues. For the CDR3, the DNA is TGTGCCAGCAGCCCTCGTGGGGGCGGCAACTATGGCTACACCTTC. Amino acids: CASSPRGGGNYGYTF.

Only a few counts were recorded for this clonotype. V usage is TRBV2 and J usage is TRBJ1-5; perhaps TRBD1 as D (6 bases). Germline lookup yields CDR1 SNHLY and CDR2 FYNNEI. The CDR3 sequence is 16 residues long. The V gene lost 6 bases and the J gene lost 1 base, with 16 bases spanning the gap. For the CDR3, the DNA is TGTGCCAGCAGAGGCAACAGGGAGGAGAGCAATCAGCCCCAGCATTTT. Its translation is CASRGNREESNQPQHF.

This clonotype has ten or more counts. The V call is TRBV6-1, the J call TRBJ1-4; TRBD1 is a possible D gene (5 bases). This CDR3 comprises 13 residues. Deletions cut 6 bases from V and 7 bases from J, with 12 bases between. Germline values: CDR1 MNHNS, CDR2 SASEGT. This CDR3 reads CASRKGFPEKLFF. The CDR3 DNA reads TGTGCCAGCAGGAAGGGGTTTCCTGAAAAACTGTTTTTT.

This clonotype was counted ten times or more. The genes are TRBV27 and TRBJ2-7; D unresolved. The CDR3 runs to 15 residues. V was pared by 6 bases and J by 0 bases, with 15 bases between. Germline V gene lookup returns CDR1 MNHEY and CDR2 SMNVEV (reference sequence). CDR3 sequence: CASRLQAIGSYEQYF. DNA of the CDR3: TGTGCCAGCAGGCTCCAGGCAATTGGCTCCTACGAGCAGTACTTC.